This is a list of T cell receptor beta chains from one sample in a study of CD8 T cells in ankylosing spondylitis. A single record per CDR3 protein comes from TCRdb applying MiXCR to the 5' RACE reads. The sample contains roughly 240,000 distinct CDR3 sequences, about 30% of which appear only once. Sequencing used blood, either unsorted or a sorted T cell fraction (not recorded which). The receptors were gathered from a male donor with ankylosing spondylitis or in good health (not recorded which). Both conserved end residues are part of each CDR3. Size is stated for part of the rows, as once, few or many counts, or as a class when the clone is expanded.

clone_size	v_call	cdr3_aa
few	TRBV12-3/TRBV12-4	CASSLGYNQPQHF
few	TRBV6-1	CASSTWTGEGSTDTQYF
-	TRBV12-3/TRBV12-4	CASSQQGIGYTF
-	TRBV29-1	CSVEGGKGTDTQYF
-	TRBV12-3/TRBV12-4	CASSPARGTGVDTQYF
-	TRBV20-1	CSASFMNTEAFF
-	TRBV29-1	CSVLPGVNQPQHF
-	TRBV20-1	CSARRRDEAFF
-	TRBV28	CASSSRRQATNEKLFF
few	TRBV10-3	CAISESWSSGNTIYF
many	TRBV12-3/TRBV12-4	CASSFGGETQYF
few	TRBV24-1	CATRGQGGYNEQFF
few	TRBV15	CATSRGKDRRVYEQYF
-	TRBV11-2	CASRALQGTYGYTF
-	TRBV28	CASSTDASGGVRETQYF
many	TRBV20-1	CSGARGEETQYF
-	TRBV5-4	CASSLGRGQGDLSNEQFF
few	TRBV6-1	CASSLSLGYGNTIYF
-	TRBV20-1	CSASASGTGEELFF
few	TRBV18	CASSPGTLLVTEAFF
-	TRBV6-1	CASSAGQYQETQYF
once	TRBV7-9	CASGPPWAGENYEQYF
-	TRBV6-5	CASSRDGLRAFF
-	TRBV6-1	CASSPGQGVWDTQYF
-	TRBV12-3/TRBV12-4	CASSPVKVTGTEAFF
-	TRBV20-1	CSANRLAPTGELFF
few	TRBV20-1	CSASGLRYEQYF
few	TRBV30	CAWSVRDRHLSGANVLTF
few	TRBV9	CASSVAGSNQPQHF
-	TRBV4-1	CASSPDQGTYNQPQHF
-	TRBV7-3	CASSPFSGELFF